A single sample gave rise to the 3 T cell receptor beta chains below, sequenced in a study of human T cells and chemical hapten exposure. MiXCR was run by TCRdb on the RACE reads, yielding one entry per CDR3 protein. The table records roughly 64,000 distinct CDR3 sequences, approximately 9.9% of them present only once. The time point: patch test 3, about 24 weeks after DPC sensitization. Treatment noted: therapeutic diphenylcyclopropenone sensitization with weekly scalp DPC. The sequences come from whole blood, collected in connection with sensitization to the hapten diphenylcyclopropenone (DPC). Source of these receptors: a woman aged 30 to 39 with alopecia areata. Some clones in this sample may be carry-over from other donors' samples.

The V call is TRBV5-5, the J call TRBJ1-1; D is uncertain. Germline V lookup: CDR1 SGHKS, CDR2 YYEKEE (reference sequence). The CDR3 runs 14 residues. V lost 0 bases and J 0 bases, leaving 6 bases between the germline ends. Here the CDR3 reads CASSLEFMNTEAFF. DNA of the CDR3: TGTGCCAGCAGCTTGGAGTTTATGAACACTGAAGCTTTCTTT.

The CDR3 sequence: CAISGYNYEQYF. The DNA of the CDR3 is TGTGCCATCAGTGGTTACAACTACGAGCAGTACTTC. The rearrangement uses TRBV10-3 and TRBJ2-7; D gene uncertain. V gave up 4 bases and J gave up 3 bases, with 7 bases separating them. CDR1 is ENHRY, CDR2 SYGVKD, per germline. This CDR3 has 12 amino acids.

In this sample, this clonotype turned up a few times. CDR3 bases: TGTGCCAGCAGAACAGAATATGGCTACACCTTC. As protein: CASRTEYGYTF. The chain employs TRBV28 and TRBJ1-2; D remains ambiguous. This CDR3 contains 11 residues. Germline loops: CDR1 MDHEN, CDR2 SYDVKM. Trimming stripped 6 bases from V and 5 bases from J, with 7 bases between.